This T cell receptor (beta chain) was captured in a study of lung T cells in sarcoidosis with Löfgren's syndrome (TCRdb year 2017). Regarding the study in general: Sarcoidosis was characterized as a granulomatous, predominantly pulmonary disease marked by accumulation of CD4+ T cells in bronchoalveolar lavage fluid. The repertoire analyses centered on Lofgren's syndrome patients.

As concerns this clonotype: The target of this receptor is not known. Per-base qualities were not stored, and no clone one base away is much larger.

Findings and caveats that apply to the study as a whole: Recognition of a sarcoidosis-associated antigen was merely suggested, with the antigen itself still putative and unidentified.

The study profiled TCR repertoires of CD4+ T cells collected through bronchoalveolar lavage. Instrument used: Illumina MiSeq. TCRdb trimmed public reads at Q25 via fastp, called clones via MiXCR and kept in-frame beta chains. Rows are combined by CDR3 protein, so each entry shows the most common genes and DNA. The table for this sample lists some 19,000 distinct CDR3 sequences; about 21% of them were counted only once. The ten largest clonotypes hold approximately 0.76% of the sample. The receptor was derived from a human donor with sarcoidosis (Löfgren's syndrome or another form), or a control subject (not recorded which). Sequencing was carried out using CD4+ T cells from bronchoalveolar lavage.

For the CDR3, the sequence is CGAGGLAGGYNEQFF. The bases are TGCGGCGCGGGGGGGTTAGCGGGAGGATACAATGAGCAGTTCTTC. The sequence joins TRBV20-1 to TRBJ2-1, with TRBD2 matching 10 junction bases. Based on the germline V gene (reference sequence), the CDR1 and CDR2 sequences are DFQATT and SNEGSKA. From the cysteine up to the phenylalanine, the CDR3 has a length of 15 residues. The retained sequence is limited to the CDR3, 45 bases, with the frame set at the first base.